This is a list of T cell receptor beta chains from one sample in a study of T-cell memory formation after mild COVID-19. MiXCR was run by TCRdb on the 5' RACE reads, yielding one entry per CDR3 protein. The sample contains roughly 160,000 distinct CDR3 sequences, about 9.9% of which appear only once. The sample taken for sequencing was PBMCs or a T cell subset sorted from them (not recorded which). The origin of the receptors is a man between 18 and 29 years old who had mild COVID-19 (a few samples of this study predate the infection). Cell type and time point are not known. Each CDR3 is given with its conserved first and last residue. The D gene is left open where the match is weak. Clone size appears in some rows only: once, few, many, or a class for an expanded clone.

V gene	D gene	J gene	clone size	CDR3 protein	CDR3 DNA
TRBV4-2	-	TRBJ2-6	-	CASSPFPWGLLSGANVLTF	TGTGCCAGCAGCCCCTTTCCCTGGGGACTGCTCTCTGGGGCCAACGTCCTGACTTTC
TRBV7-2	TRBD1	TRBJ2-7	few	CASSLAGQGSYEQYF	TGTGCCAGCAGCTTAGCGGGACAGGGGTCCTACGAGCAGTACTTC
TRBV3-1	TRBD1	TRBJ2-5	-	CASSQSGTGETQYF	TGTGCCAGCAGCCAAAGTGGGACAGGGGAGACCCAGTACTTC
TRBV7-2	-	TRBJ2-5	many	CASSLRPVQETQYF	TGTGCCAGCAGCTTAAGGCCAGTACAAGAGACCCAGTACTTC
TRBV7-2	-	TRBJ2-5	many	CASSKGLIGETQYF	TGTGCCAGCAGCAAGGGACTCATAGGGGAGACCCAGTACTTC
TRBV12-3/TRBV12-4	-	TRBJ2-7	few	CASTPRDSWHEQYF	TGTGCCAGCACCCCGCGGGACAGCTGGCACGAGCAGTACTTC
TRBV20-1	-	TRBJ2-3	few	CSAPRTDLDTQYF	TGCAGTGCTCCACGGACGGATTTAGATACGCAGTATTTT
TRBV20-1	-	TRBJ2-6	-	CSARGGNSGANVLTF	TGCAGTGCTAGAGGGGGGAACTCTGGGGCCAACGTCCTGACTTTC
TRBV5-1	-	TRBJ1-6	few	CASSLEAGRYLQNSPLHF	TGCGCCAGCAGCTTGGAGGCGGGCAGGTATCTTCAGAATTCACCCCTCCACTTT
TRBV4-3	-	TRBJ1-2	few	CASSQGVTYGYTF	TGCGCCAGCAGCCAAGGGGTTACCTATGGCTACACCTTC
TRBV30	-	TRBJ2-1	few	CAWSGVFGNEQFF	TGTGCCTGGAGTGGGGTTTTCGGGAATGAGCAGTTCTTC
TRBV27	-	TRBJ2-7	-	CASREGLRFWEQYF	TGTGCCAGCAGAGAGGGACTCCGGTTCTGGGAGCAGTACTTC
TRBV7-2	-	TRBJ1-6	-	CASSPVRWGDNSPLHF	TGTGCCAGCAGCCCCGTCCGGTGGGGAGATAATTCACCCCTCCACTTT
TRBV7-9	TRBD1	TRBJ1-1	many	CASSRQGSTEAFF	TGTGCCAGCAGCCGACAGGGTTCCACTGAAGCTTTCTTT
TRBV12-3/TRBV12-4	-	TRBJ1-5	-	CASSFGRNQPQHF	TGTGCCAGCAGTTTTGGCAGAAATCAGCCCCAGCATTTT
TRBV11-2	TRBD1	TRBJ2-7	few	CASTRDRLYEQYF	TGTGCCAGCACACGGGACAGATTATACGAGCAGTACTTC
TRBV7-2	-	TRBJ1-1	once	CASSARLGNTEAFF	TGTGCCAGCAGCGCCCGGCTGGGAAACACTGAAGCTTTCTTT
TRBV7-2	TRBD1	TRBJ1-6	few	CASSFRQGNSPLHF	TGTGCCAGCAGCTTTAGACAGGGGAATTCACCCCTCCACTTT
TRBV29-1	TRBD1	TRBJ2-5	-	CSVAPGQGGETQYF	TGCAGCGTAGCCCCAGGACAGGGCGGAGAGACCCAGTACTTC
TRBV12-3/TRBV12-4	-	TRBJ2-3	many	CASSLRSHTDTQYF	TGTGCCAGCAGTTTAAGATCCCACACAGATACGCAGTATTTT
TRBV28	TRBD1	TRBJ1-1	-	CASSAGTGYTEAFF	TGTGCCAGCAGTGCCGGGACAGGGTACACTGAAGCTTTCTTT
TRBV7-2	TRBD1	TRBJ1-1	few	CASSLAGQGTEAFF	TGTGCCAGCAGCTTAGCCGGACAGGGGACTGAAGCTTTCTTT
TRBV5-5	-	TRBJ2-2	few	CASSSRPQLNTGELFF	TGTGCCAGCAGCTCCCGGCCACAGCTGAACACCGGGGAGCTGTTTTTT
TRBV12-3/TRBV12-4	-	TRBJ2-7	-	CASSLGVQSEQYF	TGTGCCAGCAGCCTCGGGGTCCAGTCCGAGCAGTACTTC
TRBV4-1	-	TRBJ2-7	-	CASSQDEGPYEQYF	TGCGCCAGCAGCCAAGACGAGGGACCCTACGAGCAGTACTTC
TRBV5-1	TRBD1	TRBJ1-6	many	CASGRDRDSPLHF	TGCGCCAGCGGACGGGACAGGGACTCACCCCTCCACTTT
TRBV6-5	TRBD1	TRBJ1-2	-	CASRQGASNLYGYTF	TGTGCCAGCAGACAGGGGGCCTCCAACCTCTATGGCTACACCTTC
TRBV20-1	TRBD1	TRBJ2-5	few	CSAGRTGGAKTQYF	TGCAGTGCTGGCCGGACAGGGGGCGCGAAGACCCAGTACTTC
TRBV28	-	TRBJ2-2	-	CATTRVTGELFF	TGTGCCACCACTAGGGTTACCGGGGAGCTGTTTTTT
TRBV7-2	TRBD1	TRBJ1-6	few	CASSLGSGGSPLHF	TGTGCCAGCAGCTTAGGGTCAGGGGGTTCACCCCTCCACTTT
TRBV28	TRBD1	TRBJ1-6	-	CASGQGDSPLHF	TGTGCCAGCGGACAGGGGGATTCACCCCTCCACTTT
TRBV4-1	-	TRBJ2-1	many	CASSQGGRRGASYNEQFF	TGCGCCAGCAGCCAAGGGGGGCGAAGGGGAGCCTCCTACAATGAGCAGTTCTTC
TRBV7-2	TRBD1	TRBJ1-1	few	CASSPSGTGLEAFF	TGTGCCAGCAGCCCGTCTGGGACAGGCCTTGAAGCTTTCTTT
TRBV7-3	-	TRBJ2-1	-	CASSRRLVSSYNEQFF	TGTGCCAGCAGCCGTCGGCTCGTCAGCTCCTACAATGAGCAGTTCTTC
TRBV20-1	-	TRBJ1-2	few	CSARDLRTGEGGYTF	TGCAGTGCTAGAGACCTACGGACGGGAGAAGGTGGCTACACCTTC
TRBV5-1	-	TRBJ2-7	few	CASSKDRDEQYF	TGCGCCAGCAGCAAGGACCGGGACGAGCAGTACTTC
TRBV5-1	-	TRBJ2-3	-	CASSSQWAADTQYF	TGCGCCAGCAGCTCACAATGGGCGGCAGATACGCAGTATTTT
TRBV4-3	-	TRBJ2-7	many	CASSQASGLANEQYF	TGCGCCAGCAGCCAAGCCTCCGGGCTGGCAAACGAGCAGTACTTC
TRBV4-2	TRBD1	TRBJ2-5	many	CASSPLTPDRRRETQYF	TGTGCCAGCAGCCCCCTCACTCCGGACAGGAGAAGAGAGACCCAGTACTTC
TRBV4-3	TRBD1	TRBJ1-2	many	CASSRKTGGTSYGYTF	TGCGCCAGCAGCCGTAAGACAGGGGGAACCTCCTATGGCTACACCTTC
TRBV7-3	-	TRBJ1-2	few	CASSFDGRVNYGYTF	TGTGCCAGCAGCTTTGACGGGCGGGTTAACTATGGCTACACCTTC
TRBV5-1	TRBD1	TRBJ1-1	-	CASSWQGVDTEAFF	TGCGCCAGCAGCTGGCAGGGGGTCGACACTGAAGCTTTCTTT
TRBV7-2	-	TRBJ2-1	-	CASSPRDSSGGQFF	TGTGCCAGCAGCCCCCGGGACTCCTCAGGAGGGCAGTTCTTC
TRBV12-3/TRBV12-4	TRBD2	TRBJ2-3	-	CASSPVAGGSTDTQYF	TGTGCCAGCAGTCCCGTAGCGGGGGGGAGCACAGATACGCAGTATTTT
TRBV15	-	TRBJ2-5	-	CATSRDLGAGGQETQYF	TGTGCCACCAGCAGAGATCTGGGGGCGGGTGGCCAAGAGACCCAGTACTTC
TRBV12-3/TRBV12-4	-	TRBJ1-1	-	CASSQTEASEAFF	TGTGCCAGCAGTCAAACGGAAGCAAGTGAAGCTTTCTTT
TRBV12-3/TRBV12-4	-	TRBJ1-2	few	CASSQKYGYTF	TGTGCCAGCAGTCAGAAGTATGGCTACACCTTC
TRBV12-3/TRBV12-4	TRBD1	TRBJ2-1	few	CASSPPRDRVGNEQFF	TGTGCCAGCAGTCCACCCCGGGACAGGGTTGGTAATGAGCAGTTCTTC
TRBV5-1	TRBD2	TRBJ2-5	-	CSSSLGPTSGIQETQYF	TGCTCCAGCAGCTTGGGCCCGACTAGCGGAATCCAAGAGACCCAGTACTTC
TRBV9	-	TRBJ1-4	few	CASSQTIDEKLFF	TGTGCCAGCAGCCAGACCATTGATGAAAAACTGTTTTTT
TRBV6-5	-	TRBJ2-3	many	CASRRGGDTQYF	TGTGCCAGCAGACGAGGGGGAGATACGCAGTATTTT
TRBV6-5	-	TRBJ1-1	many	CASSYAGNTEAFF	TGTGCCAGCAGTTACGCGGGAAACACTGAAGCTTTCTTT
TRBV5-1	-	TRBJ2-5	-	CASSLERGEETQYF	TGCGCCAGCAGCTTGGAACGCGGGGAGGAGACCCAGTACTTC
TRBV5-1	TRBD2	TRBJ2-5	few	CASSFSGGPGETQYF	TGCGCCAGCAGCTTTAGCGGGGGCCCCGGAGAGACCCAGTACTTC
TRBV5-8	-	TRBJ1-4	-	CASTITGFNEKLFF	TGTGCCAGCACCATCACGGGGTTTAATGAAAAACTGTTTTTT
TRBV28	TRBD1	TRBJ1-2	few	CASTSPGQLYGYTF	TGTGCCAGCACTTCGCCGGGACAGCTTTATGGCTACACCTTC